This T cell receptor (beta chain) emerged from a study of blood T cell repertoires in COVID-19. For the study at large: In each case, the material was cDNA or gDNA derived from T cells, B-cell-depleted T cells, or PBMCs.

Recruitment covered roughly 24 US areas and drew participants whose ages spanned about 18 to 89 years. How the authors handled the data: Amplified reference gene primers provided the basis for estimating nucleated cell counts. Only in-frame clones appear in the TCRdb table, and some are missing; sequencing was by immunoSEQ multiplex PCR. D and trimming come from the DNA, and the V and J calls and clone size come from that table. The profile covers 400,000 to 550,000 clones, with about 90% appearing a single time and approximately 2% taken by the ten largest. This CDR3 is built from 17 residues. The V and J ends lost 5 bases and 0 bases, in that order; junction bases with no gene match: 7. Germline CDR1 and CDR2: MNHEY and SMNVEV (reference sequence).

Specimen: PBMCs or T cells enriched from blood (not recorded which). The chain uses TRBV27 and TRBJ2-2, with 9 positions matching TRBD1. This TCR came from a woman aged 18-29 years with acute COVID-19. Here the CDR3 DNA reads TGTGCCAGCAGTGGGAAGACAGGGGGAGCGAACACCGGGGAGCTGTTTTTT. It encodes CASSGKTGGANTGELFF.